The rows below give T cell receptor beta chains drawn from one sample of a study of OX40 agonist ivuxolimab in advanced cancers. The protocol was immunoSEQ multiplex PCR, while the TCRdb copy is restricted to in-frame clones and leaves out a portion. Among nearly 9,000 clones listed, roughly nine tenths were seen once. This specimen consisted of CD4+ or CD8+ T cells sorted from blood, obtained in a trial of the OX40 agonist ivuxolimab. These receptors were taken from an adult with an advanced solid tumor such as melanoma, head and neck, liver or kidney cancer. The CDR3 runs from the conserved cysteine through the conserved F or W. The order of the fields is J gene, V gene, D gene, clone size, CDR3 protein, CDR3 DNA. A D gene is named only where the DNA matches it firmly. The size field is filled for only some rows; it gives once, few, many or a size class.

j_gene: TRBJ1-4
v_gene: TRBV6-5
d_gene: .
abundance: once
CDR3aa: CASSYSNLGKLFF
CDR3nt: TGTGCCAGCAGTTACTCGAATCTTGGAAAACTGTTTTTT

j_gene: TRBJ2-1
v_gene: TRBV7-9
d_gene: TRBD2
abundance: .
CDR3aa: CASSPGGNEQFF
CDR3nt: TGTGCCAGCAGCCCGGGAGGAAATGAGCAGTTCTTC

j_gene: TRBJ1-5
v_gene: TRBV5-6
d_gene: TRBD1
abundance: .
CDR3aa: CASSSWGQDFNQPQHF
CDR3nt: TGTGCCAGCAGCTCATGGGGACAGGACTTCAATCAGCCCCAGCATTTT

j_gene: TRBJ1-4
v_gene: TRBV30
d_gene: .
abundance: .
CDR3aa: CAWSVGGREKLFF
CDR3nt: TGTGCCTGGAGTGTGGGGGGGCGGGAAAAACTGTTTTTT

j_gene: TRBJ2-1
v_gene: TRBV7-6
d_gene: TRBD2
abundance: .
CDR3aa: CASSPYAGTSGSSYNEQFF
CDR3nt: TGTGCCAGCAGCCCCTACGCCGGGACTAGCGGGAGCTCCTACAATGAGCAGTTCTTC

j_gene: TRBJ1-1
v_gene: TRBV2
d_gene: .
abundance: .
CDR3aa: CASVSRAEAFF
CDR3nt: TGTGCCAGCGTTTCGCGGGCTGAAGCTTTCTTT

j_gene: TRBJ2-2
v_gene: TRBV5-1
d_gene: .
abundance: .
CDR3aa: CASSFAGELFF
CDR3nt: TGCGCCAGCAGCTTTGCCGGGGAGCTGTTTTTT

j_gene: TRBJ1-2
v_gene: TRBV19
d_gene: .
abundance: few
CDR3aa: CASRPKTGGVYGYTF
CDR3nt: TGTGCCAGTAGGCCTAAGACGGGGGGCGTCTATGGCTACACCTTC

j_gene: TRBJ2-7
v_gene: TRBV10-3
d_gene: .
abundance: .
CDR3aa: CAISAPRTDHYEQYF
CDR3nt: TGTGCCATCAGTGCCCCTCGGACAGATCACTACGAGCAGTACTTC

j_gene: TRBJ2-7
v_gene: TRBV30
d_gene: .
abundance: .
CDR3aa: CAWSVSAGAEQYF
CDR3nt: TGTGCCTGGAGTGTAAGTGCGGGTGCCGAGCAGTACTTC

j_gene: TRBJ1-1
v_gene: TRBV7-9
d_gene: TRBD1
abundance: .
CDR3aa: CASSARQGANTEAFF
CDR3nt: TGTGCCAGCAGCGCCAGACAGGGGGCGAACACTGAAGCTTTCTTT

j_gene: TRBJ2-5
v_gene: TRBV2
d_gene: .
abundance: .
CDR3aa: CAGFLGSIRRETQYF
CDR3nt: TGTGCCGGATTCCTGGGCTCCATCCGCCGGGAGACCCAGTACTTC

j_gene: TRBJ2-3
v_gene: TRBV9
d_gene: TRBD2
abundance: .
CDR3aa: CASSVDSGRALDTQYF
CDR3nt: TGTGCCAGCAGCGTAGACAGCGGGAGGGCCTTAGATACGCAGTATTTT

j_gene: TRBJ2-3
v_gene: TRBV10-3
d_gene: .
abundance: .
CDR3aa: CATDDPWGTDTQYF
CDR3nt: TGTGCCACGGACGATCCTTGGGGCACAGATACGCAGTATTTT

j_gene: TRBJ2-5
v_gene: TRBV30
d_gene: TRBD2
abundance: .
CDR3aa: CAWSGGGVGETQYF
CDR3nt: TGTGCCTGGAGTGGCGGGGGGGTGGGAGAGACCCAGTACTTC

j_gene: TRBJ1-5
v_gene: TRBV5-5
d_gene: .
abundance: .
CDR3aa: CASSPGEGPQHF
CDR3nt: TGTGCCAGCAGCCCCGGAGAGGGGCCCCAGCATTTT

j_gene: TRBJ1-3
v_gene: TRBV28
d_gene: .
abundance: .
CDR3aa: CASKPSGDSGNTIYF
CDR3nt: TGTGCCAGCAAACCGTCAGGGGACTCTGGAAACACCATATATTTT

j_gene: TRBJ2-1
v_gene: TRBV6-5
d_gene: .
abundance: .
CDR3aa: CASSYGTIRTYNEQFF
CDR3nt: TGTGCCAGCAGTTACGGGACAATCCGAACCTACAATGAGCAGTTCTTC

j_gene: TRBJ2-7
v_gene: TRBV10-3
d_gene: .
abundance: .
CDR3aa: CAIRDEDRTPDEQYF
CDR3nt: TGTGCCATCAGAGATGAGGACAGAACCCCCGACGAGCAGTACTTC

j_gene: TRBJ2-5
v_gene: TRBV9
d_gene: TRBD2
abundance: .
CDR3aa: CASSEGTSGSYETQYF
CDR3nt: TGTGCCAGCAGCGAGGGGACTAGCGGGAGTTATGAGACCCAGTACTTC

j_gene: TRBJ2-2
v_gene: TRBV7-9
d_gene: .
abundance: .
CDR3aa: CTSSAPGTNTGELFF
CDR3nt: TGTACCAGCAGCGCTCCCGGGACAAACACCGGGGAGCTGTTTTTT

j_gene: TRBJ2-3
v_gene: TRBV19
d_gene: .
abundance: .
CDR3aa: CASSTGVTDTQYF
CDR3nt: TGTGCCAGTAGTACAGGGGTCACAGATACGCAGTATTTT

j_gene: TRBJ2-7
v_gene: TRBV28
d_gene: .
abundance: .
CDR3aa: CASSLLTGPRHEQYF
CDR3nt: TGTGCCAGCAGTTTACTTACTGGCCCGCGTCACGAGCAGTACTTC

j_gene: TRBJ2-5
v_gene: TRBV5-1
d_gene: .
abundance: .
CDR3aa: CASSFGETQYF
CDR3nt: TGCGCCAGCAGCTTTGGAGAGACCCAGTACTTC

j_gene: TRBJ2-5
v_gene: TRBV21-1
d_gene: .
abundance: .
CDR3aa: CASSPWVAGGLGETQYF
CDR3nt: TGTGCCAGCAGCCCCTGGGTAGCGGGGGGCCTGGGGGAGACCCAGTACTTC

j_gene: TRBJ2-7
v_gene: TRBV6-1
d_gene: .
abundance: once
CDR3aa: CASSAGATYEQYF
CDR3nt: TGTGCCAGCAGTGCGGGAGCTACCTACGAGCAGTACTTC

j_gene: TRBJ2-2
v_gene: TRBV7-9
d_gene: .
abundance: .
CDR3aa: CASSSTHRVKDTGELFF
CDR3nt: TGTGCCAGCAGTTCGACTCACAGGGTAAAGGACACCGGGGAGCTGTTTTTT

j_gene: TRBJ1-2
v_gene: TRBV19
d_gene: TRBD1
abundance: once
CDR3aa: CASSIGQGRGYTF
CDR3nt: TGTGCCAGTAGTATAGGACAGGGAAGAGGCTACACCTTC

j_gene: TRBJ2-7
v_gene: TRBV30
d_gene: TRBD2
abundance: once
CDR3aa: CAWSGLAGRSSYEQYF
CDR3nt: TGTGCCTGGAGTGGTCTAGCGGGGAGGAGCTCCTACGAGCAGTACTTC

j_gene: TRBJ2-2
v_gene: TRBV5-1
d_gene: TRBD1
abundance: .
CDR3aa: CASRRPGQGIAGELFF
CDR3nt: TGCGCCAGCAGAAGGCCGGGACAGGGGATAGCCGGGGAGCTGTTTTTT

j_gene: TRBJ1-4
v_gene: TRBV27
d_gene: .
abundance: .
CDR3aa: CASSLGGREKLFF
CDR3nt: TGTGCCAGCAGTTTGGGGGGAAGAGAAAAACTGTTTTTT

j_gene: TRBJ2-1
v_gene: TRBV4-3
d_gene: TRBD1
abundance: once
CDR3aa: CASSQRQGVYNEQFF
CDR3nt: TGCGCCAGCAGCCAGAGACAGGGGGTGTACAATGAGCAGTTCTTC

j_gene: TRBJ2-7
v_gene: TRBV27
d_gene: .
abundance: .
CDR3aa: CASSDNPLYEQYF
CDR3nt: TGTGCCAGCAGCGACAATCCCTTGTACGAGCAGTACTTC

j_gene: TRBJ1-1
v_gene: TRBV29-1
d_gene: TRBD1
abundance: .
CDR3aa: CSVETGRVAEAFF
CDR3nt: TGCAGCGTTGAGACAGGGCGGGTGGCTGAAGCTTTCTTT

j_gene: TRBJ1-4
v_gene: TRBV11-2
d_gene: .
abundance: .
CDR3aa: CASSLGTWDEKLFF
CDR3nt: TGTGCCAGCAGCTTAGGGACATGGGATGAAAAACTGTTTTTT

j_gene: TRBJ2-1
v_gene: TRBV9
d_gene: .
abundance: .
CDR3aa: CASNPDGYNEQFF
CDR3nt: TGTGCCAGCAACCCAGATGGGTACAATGAGCAGTTCTTC

j_gene: TRBJ2-7
v_gene: TRBV19
d_gene: .
abundance: .
CDR3aa: CASSLVAGLEQYF
CDR3nt: TGTGCCAGTAGCCTCGTGGCAGGGCTCGAGCAGTACTTC

j_gene: TRBJ2-7
v_gene: TRBV27
d_gene: TRBD2
abundance: .
CDR3aa: CASSLAGLSYEQYF
CDR3nt: TGTGCCAGCAGTCTAGCGGGTCTCTCCTACGAGCAGTACTTC

j_gene: TRBJ1-5
v_gene: TRBV11-2
d_gene: .
abundance: .
CDR3aa: CASSFGQLNQPQHF
CDR3nt: TGTGCCAGCAGCTTCGGTCAGCTCAATCAGCCCCAGCATTTT

j_gene: TRBJ1-5
v_gene: TRBV27
d_gene: TRBD1
abundance: .
CDR3aa: CASSQDRVNQPQHF
CDR3nt: TGTGCCAGCAGCCAGGACAGGGTCAATCAGCCCCAGCATTTT